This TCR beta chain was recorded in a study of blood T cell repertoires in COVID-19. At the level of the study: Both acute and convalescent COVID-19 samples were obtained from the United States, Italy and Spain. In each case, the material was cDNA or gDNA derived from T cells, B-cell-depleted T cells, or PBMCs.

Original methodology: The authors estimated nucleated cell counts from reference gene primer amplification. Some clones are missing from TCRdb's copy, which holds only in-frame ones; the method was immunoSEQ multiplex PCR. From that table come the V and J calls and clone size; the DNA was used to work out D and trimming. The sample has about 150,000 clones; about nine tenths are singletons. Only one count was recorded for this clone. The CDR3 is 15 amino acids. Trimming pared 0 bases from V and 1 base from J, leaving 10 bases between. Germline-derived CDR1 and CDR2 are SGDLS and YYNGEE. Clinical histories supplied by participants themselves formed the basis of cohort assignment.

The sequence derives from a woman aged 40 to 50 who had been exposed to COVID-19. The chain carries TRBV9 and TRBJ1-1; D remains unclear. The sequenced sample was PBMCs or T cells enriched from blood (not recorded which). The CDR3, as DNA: TGTGCCAGCAGCGTAGGTGGAGGTTGGAACACTGAAGCTTTCTTT. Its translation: CASSVGGGWNTEAFF.